This TCR beta chain was sequenced in a study of T cells in Graves' hyperthyroidism and ophthalmopathy. Broader study findings: The model foresaw ophthalmopathy a median roughly 6.6 months prior to onset.

This clonotype has at least ten counts. Its antigen remains unknown. Amplification yielded TCR beta CDR3 regions, with RNA transcripts as the source. A set of HTBI primers served as the primers for a first-round RT-PCR of the TCR CDR3. TCRdb called the multiplex PCR reads again in MiXCR, with one record for every CDR3 protein. The sample includes 550,000 to 600,000 distinct CDR3 sequences, 15% to 20% seen only once; the top ten take approximately 20%. V was shortened by 3 bases and J by 1 base, with 12 bases between the two germline ends. This CDR3 comprises 15 residues. The rearrangement links TRBV12-3 or TRBV12-4 to TRBJ2-5; D remains unclear. The clonotype was recovered from a woman aged 18-35 years with Graves' hyperthyroidism. What was sequenced was blood. CDR3 region: CASSFPIGPQETQYF. DNA for the CDR3: TGTGCCAGCAGTTTCCCAATCGGACCCCAAGAGACCCAGTACTTC.